This TCR beta chain was documented in a study of OX40 agonist ivuxolimab in advanced cancers. Study-level results: It was also the case that some nonresponders had low normalized T-cell clonal expansion.

Germline V gene lookup returns CDR1 SGHTA and CDR2 FQGTGA. The CDR3 is 13 amino acids. The V end was cut by 6 bases, the J end by 0 bases, with 8 bases between. This clone was observed a few times. The antigen remains unidentified. Measured with immunoSEQ multiplex PCR; TCRdb has only the in-frame clones, and not every one. The sample yields roughly 66,000 clones, roughly 87% seen once. The sequence derives from an adult with an advanced solid tumor such as melanoma, head and neck, liver or kidney cancer. The starting material was CD4+ or CD8+ T cells sorted from blood, obtained in a trial of the OX40 agonist ivuxolimab. The chain couples TRBV7-3 to TRBJ1-1; no clear D. The chain's CDR3 is CASRLNVNTEAFF. CDR3 sequence (DNA): TGTGCCAGCAGGTTGAACGTGAACACTGAAGCTTTCTTT.